This TCR beta chain is drawn from a study of CD8 T cells in ankylosing spondylitis. MiXCR was run by TCRdb on the 5' RACE reads, yielding one entry per CDR3 protein. This sample yields under 250,000 distinct CDR3 sequences, of which about 10% are seen a single time; 2.6% belongs to the top ten. V was pared by 0 bases and J by 4 bases, with 6 bases between. The CDR3 has 13 residues. CDR1 is MNHEY, CDR2 SVGAGI, per germline. Study-level findings and limits: Seven to nine highly homologous variants formed a TCR beta motif that appeared characteristic of ankylosing spondylitis blood. From matched ankylosing spondylitis synovial fluid, disease-linked clones were reportedly recovered at significantly enriched levels.

This clonotype was seen repeatedly, ten times or more. Its antigen remains unidentified. The sequenced sample was blood, either unsorted or a sorted T cell fraction (not recorded which). This sequence was found in a male donor with ankylosing spondylitis or in good health (not recorded which). The V gene is TRBV6-5, the J gene TRBJ1-2; D is unclear. In DNA form, the CDR3 reads TGTGCCAGCAGTTACTCTAACAGCTATGGCTACACCTTC. Translated, it gives CASSYSNSYGYTF.